These 11 T cell receptor beta chains were all obtained from the same sample, sequenced in a study of patients and donors after allogeneic stem cell transplantation. TCRdb passed the RT-PCR reads through MiXCR, listing each CDR3 protein once. The table includes over 150,000 distinct CDR3 sequences, approximately 28% detected once. The sequenced sample was blood, either unsorted or a sorted T cell fraction (not recorded which). All receptors come from a human donor who was either an allogeneic HSCT recipient or a stem cell or donor lymphocyte infusion donor (not recorded which). It is not recorded whose cells these are; they may come from a transplant donor.

This clonotype was picked up a small number of times. This sequence joins TRBV10-3 and TRBJ2-7; D may be TRBD1 (6 bases). CDR3 size: 14 residues. V was clipped by 6 bases and J by 0 bases, with 12 bases between them. CDR1 ENHRY and CDR2 SYGVKD come from the germline V gene. CDR3 DNA: TGTGCCATCAGGGAGGACAGCCTCTCCTACGAGCAGTACTTC. This translates into CAIREDSLSYEQYF.

The chain couples TRBV5-6 to TRBJ1-1, with no clear D. The CDR3 has 14 residues. V gave up 6 bases and J gave up 0 bases, with 12 bases separating them. Germline lookup yields CDR1 SGHDT and CDR2 YYEEEE. The DNA for the CDR3 is TGTGCCAGCACCTTCGGACGGTTGAACACTGAAGCTTTCTTT. Its translation: CASTFGRLNTEAFF.

This clonotype was detected once. The V gene is TRBV28, the J gene TRBJ2-1; D is undetermined. The CDR3 spans 13 residues. Germline V gene sequence: CDR1 MDHEN, CDR2 SYDVKM. V was shortened by 4 bases and J by 8 bases, with 12 bases between the two germline ends. CDR3 sequence reads: CASSWTNSDEQFF. CDR3 DNA: TGTGCCAGCAGTTGGACCAATTCCGATGAGCAGTTCTTC.

This sequence joins TRBV7-8 and TRBJ1-2; 9 bases are a match to TRBD1. The CDR3 contains 14 residues. The V gene end was trimmed by 5 bases and the J gene end by 8 bases; junction bases not matched to a gene: 9. Per germline, CDR1 SGHVS and CDR2 FQNEAQ. CDR3 region: CASSPYTGGSGYTF. CDR3 in DNA: TGTGCCAGCAGCCCATATACAGGGGGCTCAGGCTACACCTTC.

This clonotype was seen a few times. The J gene is TRBJ1-2, the V gene TRBV20-1; D is possibly TRBD1 (5 bases). Germline V lookup: CDR1 DFQATT, CDR2 SNEGSKA (reference sequence). The V and J ends lost 2 bases and 8 bases respectively, with 12 bases between them. The CDR3 loop spans 12 amino acids. CDR3 DNA: TGCAGTGCTAGAATGGGGACCTGGGGCTACACCTTC. Translated, it gives CSARMGTWGYTF.

This clonotype was recorded a few times. The chain carries TRBV29-1 and TRBJ2-3; 7 bases fit TRBD2. The CDR3 is 13 amino acids. From germline, CDR1 is SQVTM and CDR2 ANQGSEA. CDR3 nucleotides: TGCAACCTCTGGGGCGGGAGTTCAGATACGCAGTATTTT. Amino acid sequence: CNLWGGSSDTQYF.

In this sample, this clonotype turned up many times. The rearrangement uses TRBV10-3 and TRBJ1-2, with D uncertain. The CDR3 length is 12 residues. Trimming shortened V by 8 bases and J by 8 bases, and 15 bases separated the two germline ends. Germline CDR1 is ENHRY and CDR2 is SYGVKD. The DNA of the CDR3 is TGTGCCATCCCGGGCTCTTCAAGGGGCTACACCTTC. The encoded protein is CAIPGSSRGYTF.

The V call is TRBV6-5, the J call TRBJ2-3, with D perhaps TRBD1 or TRBD2 (6 bases each). V lost 2 bases, J lost 4 bases, and 7 bases lay in between. Germline loops: CDR1 MNHEY, CDR2 SVGAGI. The CDR3 totals 13 residues. CDR3 region: CASSYGGPDTQYF. The CDR3 region has the DNA TGTGCCAGCAGTTACGGGGGGCCAGATACGCAGTATTTT.

The V and J genes are TRBV11-1 and TRBJ2-2, with 10 bases that match TRBD1. The ends lost 6 bases at V and 1 base at J; junction bases unmatched: 2. Germline V gene data show CDR1 as SGHAT and CDR2 as FQDESV (reference sequence). The CDR3 extends over 15 amino acids. The CDR3 spells CASSWDRGNTGELFF. In nucleotides, the CDR3 is TGTGCCAGCAGTTGGGACAGGGGGAACACCGGGGAGCTGTTTTTT.

This clonotype was seen only a few times. The chain recombines TRBV18 with TRBJ2-3; maybe TRBD1 (5 bases). Trimming shortened V by 5 bases and J by 2 bases, and 11 bases separated the two germline ends. The germline gives CDR1 KGHSH, CDR2 LQKENI. This CDR3 has 14 residues. The CDR3 spells CASSLQGFTDTQYF. In DNA, the CDR3 is TGTGCCAGCTCATTGCAGGGTTTCACAGATACGCAGTATTTT.

The V call is TRBV12-3 or TRBV12-4, the J call TRBJ1-1, with 7 bases fitting TRBD1. V was clipped by 5 bases and J by 1 base; unmatched bases: 7. This CDR3 spans 15 amino acids. The CDR3 loop is CASSPRQGWNTEAFF. DNA for the CDR3: TGTGCCAGCAGTCCCAGACAGGGTTGGAACACTGAAGCTTTCTTT.